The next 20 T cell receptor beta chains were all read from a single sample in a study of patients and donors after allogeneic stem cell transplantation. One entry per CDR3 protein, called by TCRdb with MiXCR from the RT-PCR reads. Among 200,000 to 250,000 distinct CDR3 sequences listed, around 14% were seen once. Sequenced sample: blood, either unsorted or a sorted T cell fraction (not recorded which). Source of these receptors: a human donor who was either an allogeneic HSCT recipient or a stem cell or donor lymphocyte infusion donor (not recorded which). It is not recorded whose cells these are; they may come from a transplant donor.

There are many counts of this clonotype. CDR3 residues: CASSSGDGVPEAFF. DNA of the CDR3: TGTGCCAGCAGCTCCGGGGACGGAGTCCCTGAAGCTTTCTTT. This chain uses TRBV5-5 with TRBJ1-1; D possibly corresponds to TRBD1 (5 bases). Germline lookup yields CDR1 SGHKS and CDR2 YYEKEE (reference sequence). V shed 3 bases and J shed 6 bases, with 15 bases lying between them. The CDR3 runs 14 residues.

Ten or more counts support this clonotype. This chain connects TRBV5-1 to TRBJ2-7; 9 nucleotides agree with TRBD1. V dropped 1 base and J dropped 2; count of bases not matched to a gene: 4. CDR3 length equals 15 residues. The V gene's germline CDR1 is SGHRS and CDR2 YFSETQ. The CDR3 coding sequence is TGCGCCAGCAGCTTGACCGGGACAGGGACCTACGAGCAGTACTTC. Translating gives CASSLTGTGTYEQYF.

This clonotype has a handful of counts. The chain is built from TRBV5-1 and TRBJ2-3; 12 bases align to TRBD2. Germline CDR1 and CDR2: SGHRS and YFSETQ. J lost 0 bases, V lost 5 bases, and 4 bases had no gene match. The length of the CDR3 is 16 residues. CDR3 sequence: CASRGLAGLSTDTQYF. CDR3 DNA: TGCGCCAGCAGGGGACTAGCGGGCCTTAGCACAGATACGCAGTATTTT.

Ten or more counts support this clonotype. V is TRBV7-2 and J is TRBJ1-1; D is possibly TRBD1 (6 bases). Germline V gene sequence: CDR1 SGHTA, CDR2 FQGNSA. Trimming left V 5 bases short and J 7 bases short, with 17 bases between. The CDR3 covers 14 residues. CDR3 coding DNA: TGTGCCAGCAGCGCCCGAGGGGGTGGATATGAAGCTTTCTTT. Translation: CASSARGGGYEAFF.

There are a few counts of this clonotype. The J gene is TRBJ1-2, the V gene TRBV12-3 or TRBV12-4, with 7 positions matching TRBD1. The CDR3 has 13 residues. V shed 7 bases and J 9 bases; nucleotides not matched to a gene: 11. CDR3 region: CASTLGQGGSYTF. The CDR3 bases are TGTGCCAGCACCTTGGGGCAGGGGGGGAGCTACACCTTC.

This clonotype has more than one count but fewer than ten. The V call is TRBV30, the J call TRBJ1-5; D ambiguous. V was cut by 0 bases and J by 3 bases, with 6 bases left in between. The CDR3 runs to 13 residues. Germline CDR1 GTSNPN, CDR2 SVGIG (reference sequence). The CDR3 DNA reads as TGTGCCTGGAGTGTAGGCATCAATCAGCCCCAGCATTTT. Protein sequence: CAWSVGINQPQHF.

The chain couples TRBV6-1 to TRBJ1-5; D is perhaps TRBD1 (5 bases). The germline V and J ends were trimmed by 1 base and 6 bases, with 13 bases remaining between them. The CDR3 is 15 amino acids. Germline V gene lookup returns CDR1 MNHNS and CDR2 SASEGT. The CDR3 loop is CASSEGSGVRQPQHF. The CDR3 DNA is TGTGCCAGCAGTGAAGGATCGGGGGTACGTCAGCCCCAGCATTTT.

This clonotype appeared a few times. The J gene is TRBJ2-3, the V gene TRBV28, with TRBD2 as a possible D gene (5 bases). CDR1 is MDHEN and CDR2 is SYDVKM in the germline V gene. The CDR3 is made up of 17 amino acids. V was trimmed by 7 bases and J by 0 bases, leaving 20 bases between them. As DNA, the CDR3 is TGTGCCAGCACCCCACGGCCGTTACTAGGTAGCACAGATACGCAGTATTTT. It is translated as CASTPRPLLGSTDTQYF.

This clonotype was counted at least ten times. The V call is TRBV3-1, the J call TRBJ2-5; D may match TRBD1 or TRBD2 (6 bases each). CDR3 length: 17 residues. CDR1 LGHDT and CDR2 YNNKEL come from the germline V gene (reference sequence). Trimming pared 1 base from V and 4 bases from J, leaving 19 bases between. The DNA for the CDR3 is TGTGCCAGCAGCCAAGGCGGGACACTCATTAGGGCAGAGACCCAGTACTTC. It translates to CASSQGGTLIRAETQYF.

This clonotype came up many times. The DNA of the CDR3 is TGCAGTGCAAGAACAGGGTGGGGAAACACTGAAGCTTTCTTT. Amino acids: CSARTGWGNTEAFF. The chain carries TRBV20-1 and TRBJ1-1; perhaps TRBD1 as D (6 bases). This CDR3 region has 14 residues. Germline CDR1 DFQATT, CDR2 SNEGSKA (reference sequence). Between the trimmed V and J ends, which lost 6 bases and 2 bases, there was a span of 16 bases.

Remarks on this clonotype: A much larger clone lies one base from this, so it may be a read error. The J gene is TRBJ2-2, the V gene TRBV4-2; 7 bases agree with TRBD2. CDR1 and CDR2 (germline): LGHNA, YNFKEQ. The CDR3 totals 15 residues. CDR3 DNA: TGTGCCAGCAGTTCCGCGGGAGTAAACACCTGGGAGCTGTTTTTT. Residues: CASSSAGVNTWELFF.

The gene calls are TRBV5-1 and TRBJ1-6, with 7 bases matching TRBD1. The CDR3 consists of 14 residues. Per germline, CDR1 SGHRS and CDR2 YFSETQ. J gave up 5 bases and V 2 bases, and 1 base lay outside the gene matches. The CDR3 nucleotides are TGCGCCAGCAGCTTCACAGGGGATAATTCACCCCTCCACTTT. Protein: CASSFTGDNSPLHF.

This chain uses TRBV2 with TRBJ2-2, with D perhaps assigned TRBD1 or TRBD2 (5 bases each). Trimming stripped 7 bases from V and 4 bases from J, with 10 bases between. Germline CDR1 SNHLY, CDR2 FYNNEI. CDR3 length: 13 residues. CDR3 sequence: CASIRDVTGELFF. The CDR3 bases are TGTGCCAGCATTCGGGACGTCACCGGGGAGCTGTTTTTT. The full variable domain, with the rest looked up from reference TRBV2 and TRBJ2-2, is EPEVTQTPSHQVTQMGQEVILRCVPISNHLYFYWYRQILGQKVEFLVSFYNNEISEKSEIFDDQFSVERPDGSNFTLKIRSTKLEDSAMYFCASIRDVTGELFFGEGSRLTVL.

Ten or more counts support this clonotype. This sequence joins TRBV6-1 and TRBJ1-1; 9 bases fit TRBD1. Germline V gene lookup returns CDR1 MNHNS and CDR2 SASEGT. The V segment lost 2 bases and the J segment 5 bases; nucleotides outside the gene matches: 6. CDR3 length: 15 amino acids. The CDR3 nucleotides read TGTGCCAGCAGTGAACCGGGACAGGGAGGGACTGAAGCTTTCTTT. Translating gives CASSEPGQGGTEAFF.

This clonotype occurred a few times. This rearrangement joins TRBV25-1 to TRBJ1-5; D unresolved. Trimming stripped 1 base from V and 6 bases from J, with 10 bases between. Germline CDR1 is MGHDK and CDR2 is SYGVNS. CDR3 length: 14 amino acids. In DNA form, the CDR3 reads TGTGCCAGCAGTGAATCTAAGGTTGGTCAGCCCCAGCATTTT. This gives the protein CASSESKVGQPQHF.

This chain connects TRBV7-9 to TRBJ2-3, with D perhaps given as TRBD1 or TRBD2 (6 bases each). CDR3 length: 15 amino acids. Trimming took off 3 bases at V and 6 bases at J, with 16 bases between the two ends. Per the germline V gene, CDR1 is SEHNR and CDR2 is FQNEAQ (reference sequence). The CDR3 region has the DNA TGTGCCAGCAGCTTCGAAGGGGGGTTTTCGGATACGCAGTATTTT. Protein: CASSFEGGFSDTQYF.

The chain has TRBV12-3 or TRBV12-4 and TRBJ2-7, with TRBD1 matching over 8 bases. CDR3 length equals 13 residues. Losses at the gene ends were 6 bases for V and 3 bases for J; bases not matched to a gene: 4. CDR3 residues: CASSATGVYEQYF. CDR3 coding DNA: TGTGCCAGCAGCGCGACAGGGGTCTACGAGCAGTACTTC.

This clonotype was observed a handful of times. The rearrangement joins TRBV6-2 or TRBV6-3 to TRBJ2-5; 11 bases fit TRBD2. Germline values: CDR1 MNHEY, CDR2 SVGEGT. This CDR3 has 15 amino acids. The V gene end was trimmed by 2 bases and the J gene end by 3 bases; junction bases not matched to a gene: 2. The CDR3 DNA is TGTGCCAGCAGTTACGTGACTAGCGGGAAAGAGACCCAGTACTTC. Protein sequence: CASSYVTSGKETQYF.

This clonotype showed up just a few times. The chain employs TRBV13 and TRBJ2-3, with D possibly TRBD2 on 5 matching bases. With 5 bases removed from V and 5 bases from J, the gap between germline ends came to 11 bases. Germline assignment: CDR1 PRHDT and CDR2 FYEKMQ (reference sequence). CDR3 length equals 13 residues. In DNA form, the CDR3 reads TGTGCCAGCAGCCTAACGGGGATAGATACGCAGTATTTT. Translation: CASSLTGIDTQYF.

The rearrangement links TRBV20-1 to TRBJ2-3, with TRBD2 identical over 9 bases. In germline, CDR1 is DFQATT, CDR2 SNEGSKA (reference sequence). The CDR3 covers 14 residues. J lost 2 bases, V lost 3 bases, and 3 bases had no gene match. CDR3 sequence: CSASKRGDTDTQYF. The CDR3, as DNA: TGCAGTGCTAGTAAGCGGGGGGACACAGATACGCAGTATTTT.